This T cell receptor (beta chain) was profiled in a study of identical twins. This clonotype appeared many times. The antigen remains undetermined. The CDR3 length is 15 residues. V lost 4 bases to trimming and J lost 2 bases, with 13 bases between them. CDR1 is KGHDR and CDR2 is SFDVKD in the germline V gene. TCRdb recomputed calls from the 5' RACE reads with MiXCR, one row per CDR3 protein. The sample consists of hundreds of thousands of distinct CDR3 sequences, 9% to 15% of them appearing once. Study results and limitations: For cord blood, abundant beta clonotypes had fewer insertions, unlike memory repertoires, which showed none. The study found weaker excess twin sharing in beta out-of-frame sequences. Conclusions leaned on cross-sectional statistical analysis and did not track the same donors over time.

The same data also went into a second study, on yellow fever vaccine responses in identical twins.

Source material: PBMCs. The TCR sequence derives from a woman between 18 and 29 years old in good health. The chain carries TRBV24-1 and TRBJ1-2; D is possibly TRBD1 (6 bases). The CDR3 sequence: CATSDPGVGNYGYTF. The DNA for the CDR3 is TGTGCCACCAGTGACCCAGGGGTTGGGAACTATGGCTACACCTTC.